Reported below is one TCR beta chain. The antigen is unknown. This record comes from a study of T cell responses to AZD1222 COVID-19 vaccine. Study-wide results and limits: Clonal diversity was possibly underestimated; the donors were predominantly white British and more often female.

This CDR3 comprises 11 residues. Sequencing used immunoSEQ multiplex PCR; TCRdb keeps in-frame clones, though not all of them. The repertoire holds 100,000 or so clones, with more than 70% as singletons. This receptor was identified in an adult in good health. This specimen was peripheral blood, taken on day 0 of AZD1222 vaccination. The chain recombines TRBV21-1 with TRBJ2-6; the tabulated D call, TRBD1, remains unverified against the DNA. TRBV21-1 is assigned pseudogene status. The DNA of the CDR3 is TGTGCCAGCAGCAGACAGGGTGTCCTGACTTTC. It codes for CASSRQGVLTF.